These T cell receptor beta chains were read from a single sample in a study of blood T cell repertoires in COVID-19. Some clones are missing from TCRdb's copy, which holds only in-frame ones; the method was immunoSEQ multiplex PCR. The table has some 66,000 clones, around 93% seen once. The sequencing input was peripheral blood. The receptors stem from a human donor in a cohort sampled during active COVID-19. Each CDR3 is given with its conserved first and last residue. The order of the fields is D gene, J gene, V gene, clone size, CDR3 DNA, CDR3 protein. D genes are given only for firm matches. Clone size, where shown, is once, few, many, or a class for clones that have expanded.

D: TRBD2; J: TRBJ2-7; V: TRBV7-7; size: -; DNA: TGTGCTAGCAGCGCACCACCTAGCGGGAGGTTCTACGAGCAGTACTTC; CDR3: CASSAPPSGRFYEQYF
D: TRBD2; J: TRBJ2-2; V: TRBV4-1; size: once; DNA: TGCGCCAGCAACCCGAGGGCTAGCGGGAGCCAGTGGACCGGGGAGCTGTTTTTT; CDR3: CASNPRASGSQWTGELFF
D: -; J: TRBJ1-6; V: TRBV19; size: -; DNA: TGTGCCAGTACCCGGACTGCCGACAATTCACCCCTCCACTTT; CDR3: CASTRTADNSPLHF
D: -; J: TRBJ2-7; V: TRBV11-2; size: -; DNA: TGTGCCAGCAGCGGCCCTGGCTACGAGCAGTACTTC; CDR3: CASSGPGYEQYF
D: -; J: TRBJ2-2; V: TRBV9; size: -; DNA: TGTGCCAGCAGCGTAGGTGAGGCCGCGAACACCGGGGAGCTGTTTTTT; CDR3: CASSVGEAANTGELFF
D: -; J: TRBJ2-3; V: TRBV27; size: -; DNA: TGTGCCAGCAGTCAGCGGCGCACAGATACGCAGTATTTT; CDR3: CASSQRRTDTQYF
D: TRBD1; J: TRBJ1-1; V: TRBV7-2; size: -; DNA: TGTGCCAGCAGCTTAGCCCGGGACAGGGGCGCTGAAGCTTTCTTT; CDR3: CASSLARDRGAEAFF
D: -; J: TRBJ2-1; V: TRBV19; size: -; DNA: TGTGCCAGTAGTATTGCCGGGAGCACCCCCTACAATGAGCAGTTCTTC; CDR3: CASSIAGSTPYNEQFF
D: TRBD2; J: TRBJ2-1; V: TRBV19; size: -; DNA: TGTGCCATAGCCCAGCGGGGGAAAGGTGCCTACAATGAGCAGTTCTTC; CDR3: CAIAQRGKGAYNEQFF
D: TRBD2; J: TRBJ2-3; V: TRBV11-2; size: -; DNA: TGTGCCAGCAGCTTAGGAACTAGCGGAGATACGCAGTATTTT; CDR3: CASSLGTSGDTQYF
D: TRBD2; J: TRBJ2-3; V: TRBV7-2; size: -; DNA: TGTGCCAGCAGCTTGGCTATTGGGACTAGCGGGCTGAATACGCAGTATTTT; CDR3: CASSLAIGTSGLNTQYF
D: -; J: TRBJ2-7; V: TRBV9; size: -; DNA: TGTGCCAGCAGCGTAGCTGGGGGAGGAAGTCTCTACGAGCAGTACTTC; CDR3: CASSVAGGGSLYEQYF
D: TRBD1; J: TRBJ2-7; V: TRBV5-1; size: -; DNA: TGCGCCAGCAGCTTCAAAACAGGGGGCGACGAGCAGTACTTC; CDR3: CASSFKTGGDEQYF
D: TRBD1; J: TRBJ1-5; V: TRBV28; size: few; DNA: TGTGCCAGCAAAGGGGGCACGAAGCCCCAGCATTTT; CDR3: CASKGGTKPQHF
D: -; J: TRBJ2-2; V: TRBV27; size: -; DNA: TGTGCCATCATCCAGGGGAACACCGGGGAGCTGTTTTTT; CDR3: CAIIQGNTGELFF
D: TRBD1; J: TRBJ2-1; V: TRBV11-2; size: -; DNA: TGTGCCAGCAGTACAACAGGGGCCACGGGGCAGTTCTTC; CDR3: CASSTTGATGQFF
D: TRBD1; J: TRBJ1-1; V: TRBV7-2; size: -; DNA: TGTGCCAGCAGCTTAGATGGGACAGGGGACACTGAAGCTTTCTTT; CDR3: CASSLDGTGDTEAFF
D: TRBD1; J: TRBJ1-1; V: TRBV5-6; size: -; DNA: TGTGCCAGCAGCTTTGGACAGGGGGCCACTGAAGCTTTCTTT; CDR3: CASSFGQGATEAFF
D: TRBD1; J: TRBJ2-1; V: TRBV2; size: -; DNA: TGTGCCAGCAGGAGAGGACAGGGGGCAAACAATGAGCAGTTCTTC; CDR3: CASRRGQGANNEQFF
D: -; J: TRBJ2-2; V: TRBV5-5; size: once; DNA: TGTGCCAGCAGCTGGACAGAGACCGGGGAGCTGTTTTTT; CDR3: CASSWTETGELFF
D: -; J: TRBJ1-2; V: TRBV28; size: -; DNA: TGTGCCAGCATCACAACGGGGTGGAGGGGCTACACCTTC; CDR3: CASITTGWRGYTF
D: TRBD1; J: TRBJ2-7; V: TRBV10-3; size: -; DNA: TGTGCCACCCTAGGGACAGGTTCCTACGAGCAGTACTTC; CDR3: CATLGTGSYEQYF
D: TRBD2; J: TRBJ2-1; V: TRBV5-1; size: -; DNA: TGCGCCAGCAGCTTGAGCGTCCAGCGGGGGGGGGATGAGCAGTTCTTC; CDR3: CASSLSVQRGGDEQFF